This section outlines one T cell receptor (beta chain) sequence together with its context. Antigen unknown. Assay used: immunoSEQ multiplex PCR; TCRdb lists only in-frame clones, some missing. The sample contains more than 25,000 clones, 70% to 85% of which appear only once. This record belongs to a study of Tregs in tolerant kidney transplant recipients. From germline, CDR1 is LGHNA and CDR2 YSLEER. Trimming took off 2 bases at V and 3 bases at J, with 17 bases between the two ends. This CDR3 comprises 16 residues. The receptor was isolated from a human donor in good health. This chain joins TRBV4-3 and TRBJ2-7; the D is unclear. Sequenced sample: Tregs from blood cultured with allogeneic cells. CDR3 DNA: TGCGCCAGCAGCCAATTCCCCTCCGGAACGATCTACGAGCAGTACTTC. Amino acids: CASSQFPSGTIYEQYF.